This section outlines one T cell receptor beta chain sequence together with its context. The germline V gene has CDR1 SGHTA and CDR2 FQGTGA. This CDR3 region has 15 residues. The V gene lost 1 base and the J gene lost 0 bases, with 8 bases spanning the gap. This specimen belongs to a study of blood T cell repertoires in COVID-19. Original processing methods: Estimation of nucleated cell counts relied on the amplification of reference gene primers. Only in-frame clones appear in the TCRdb table, and some are missing; sequencing was by immunoSEQ multiplex PCR. Clonal size and the V and J genes are those of that table, whereas D and trimming came from the DNA. The profile shows some 390,000 clones, about 87% of them singletons.

The chain couples TRBV7-3 to TRBJ2-3; D unresolved. The TCR sequence derives from a woman aged 55-70 years with COVID-19, enrolled during active disease. Sequenced sample: peripheral blood. CDR3 residues: CASSLSTASTDTQYF. CDR3 bases: TGTGCCAGCAGCTTAAGTACAGCTAGCACAGATACGCAGTATTTT.